These 30 T cell receptor beta chains were sequenced from one sample in a study of T cells in Graves' hyperthyroidism and ophthalmopathy (dated by TCRdb to the late 2010s). The library was generated by multiplex PCR. TCRdb records Illumina HiSeq 2000 as the sequencer. Amplification of TCR beta CDR3 regions was carried out from RNA transcripts. The TCR CDR3 was subjected to a first round of RT-PCR using the HTBI primer set and the Qiagen OneStep RT-PCR kit. TCRdb reprocessed the public reads (quality trimming at Q25 with fastp, clone calling with MiXCR) and kept in-frame beta chains. Rows with a matching CDR3 protein are joined into one entry that keeps the most common DNA and genes. The sample contains approximately 250,000 distinct CDR3 sequences, approximately 24% of them found a single time. In total, the top ten clones hold around 40% of the sample. Sequencing input: blood. The receptors shown here come from a woman between 40 and 50 years old with Graves' ophthalmopathy.

The rearrangement uses TRBV20-1 and TRBJ1-1, with 9 bases lining up with TRBD1. With 1 base clipped from V and 7 bases from J, the junction kept 4 bases outside the gene matches. The V gene's germline CDR1 is DFQATT and CDR2 SNEGSKA (reference sequence). The CDR3 sequence is 13 residues long. The CDR3 DNA is TGCAGTGCTAGAGGGGACAGGGCCGTTGAAGCTTTCTTT. It yields the protein CSARGDRAVEAFF.

The V call is TRBV4-1, the J call TRBJ2-2; 7 bases agree with TRBD1. This CDR3 comprises 17 residues. Trimming removed 4 bases from V and 0 bases from J; junction bases left unmatched: 8. Germline CDR1 and CDR2: MGHRA and YSYEKL. The CDR3 region has the DNA TGCGCCAGCAGCCCGCTTCGGGACAGCACGAACACCGGGGAGCTGTTTTTT. Its protein is CASSPLRDSTNTGELFF.

This clonotype was detected ten times or more. The V and J genes are TRBV20-1 and TRBJ2-7, with D uncertain. The germline V gene encodes CDR1 DFQATT and CDR2 SNEGSKA (reference sequence). There are 11 residues in the CDR3. With 6 bases removed from V and 6 bases from J, the gap between germline ends came to 12 bases. The CDR3 DNA reads as TGCAGTGCCCATACCTCCGTCGAGCAGTACTTC. Amino acids: CSAHTSVEQYF.

The count of this clonotype is one. The V call is TRBV15, the J call TRBJ2-5; D is perhaps TRBD1 or TRBD2 (5 bases each). The CDR3 sequence is 18 residues long. Germline CDR1 and CDR2: LNHNV and YYDKDF (reference sequence). V gave up 0 bases and J gave up 3 bases, with 20 bases separating them. CDR3 bases: TGTGCCACCAGCAGAGATCTATCCGGGACCACCATAAAAGAGACCCAGTACTTC. Amino acid sequence: CATSRDLSGTTIKETQYF.

This clonotype has at least ten counts. The chain uses TRBV27 and TRBJ1-5; the match to TRBD1 covers 7 bases. The germline V gene encodes CDR1 MNHEY and CDR2 SMNVEV (reference sequence). This CDR3 region has 14 residues. V shed 5 bases, J shed 1 base, and the junction held 2 bases outside the gene matches. Here the CDR3 DNA reads TGTGCCAGCAGTCAACAGGGGAGCAATCAGCCCCAGCATTTT. Translating gives CASSQQGSNQPQHF.

This clonotype was picked up many times. The J gene is TRBJ2-2, the V gene TRBV28; D may be TRBD2 (6 bases). This CDR3 comprises 16 residues. Trimming shortened V by 3 bases and J by 3 bases, and 14 bases separated the two germline ends. Germline V gene lookup returns CDR1 MDHEN and CDR2 SYDVKM. CDR3 residues: CASSLQSGTYTGELFF. The CDR3 bases are TGTGCCAGCAGTTTGCAGTCCGGGACTTACACCGGGGAGCTGTTTTTT.

This chain joins TRBV6-5 and TRBJ2-7; 7 positions match TRBD1. With 2 bases clipped from V and 2 bases from J, the junction kept 6 bases outside the gene matches. Per germline, CDR1 MNHEY and CDR2 SVGAGI. The CDR3 runs to 15 residues. The CDR3 coding sequence is TGTGCCAGCAGTTACCGCAGACAGGGCCCCTACGAGCAGTACTTC. Translating it yields CASSYRRQGPYEQYF.

Ten or more counts support this clonotype. The rearrangement uses TRBV6-2 or TRBV6-3 and TRBJ1-5; 10 bases map to TRBD1. The trim removed 8 bases at V and 2 bases at J, leaving 12 bases unmatched. CDR3 length: 17 amino acids. Germline-derived CDR1 and CDR2 are MNHEY and SVGEGT. For the CDR3, the DNA is TGTGCCAGCTGCCCCGGGACAGGGGTAGGCGGCAATCAGCCCCAGCATTTT. Translation: CASCPGTGVGGNQPQHF.

This clonotype was recorded many times. The rearrangement joins TRBV25-1 to TRBJ1-1, with a tentative D call TRBD1 (6 bases). V was cut by 1 base and J by 7 bases, with 13 bases left in between. The CDR3 extends over 14 amino acids. Germline V CDR1 and CDR2: MGHDK, SYGVNS. The CDR3 sequence: CASSELGGLNEAFF. The CDR3 DNA follows: TGTGCCAGCAGTGAATTGGGGGGGCTAAATGAAGCTTTCTTT.

This chain connects TRBV28 to TRBJ2-7; D tentatively fits TRBD1 or TRBD2 (6 bases each). CDR1 is MDHEN, CDR2 SYDVKM, per germline. Deletions cut 6 bases from V and 2 bases from J, with 17 bases between. The CDR3 covers 15 residues. CDR3 protein: CASSEGGTSTYEQYF. Here the CDR3 DNA reads TGTGCCAGCAGCGAAGGGGGGACAAGTACCTACGAGCAGTACTTC.

The chain couples TRBV12-3 or TRBV12-4 to TRBJ2-6; D call uncertain. The CDR3 is 17 residues long. V was pared by 8 bases and J by 0 bases, with 17 bases between. The CDR3: CASGPRHSSSGANVLTF. DNA for the CDR3: TGTGCCAGCGGTCCTAGACACTCGAGCTCTGGGGCCAACGTCCTGACTTTC.

This clonotype has a count of ten or more. The V call is TRBV30, the J call TRBJ1-2; D is unresolved. CDR1 is GTSNPN, CDR2 SVGIG, per germline (reference sequence). There are 11 residues in the CDR3. V was shortened by 0 bases and J by 6 bases, with 5 bases between the two germline ends. The CDR3 nucleotides read TGTGCCTGGAGTGTAAGCGATGGCTACACCTTC. Protein sequence: CAWSVSDGYTF.

Ten or more counts support this clonotype. V and J are TRBV18 and TRBJ2-7; D gene unclear. The CDR3 runs to 13 residues. V was shortened by 3 bases and J by 3 bases, with 9 bases between the two germline ends. Germline loops: CDR1 KGHSH, CDR2 LQKENI. The CDR3 DNA sequence: TGTGCCAGCTCACCGAGGACGGACTACGAGCAGTACTTC. It encodes CASSPRTDYEQYF.

This chain joins TRBV20-1 and TRBJ2-1; tentatively, D is TRBD2 (5 bases). The CDR3 runs 15 residues. V was pared by 3 bases and J by 4 bases, with 16 bases between. Germline assignment: CDR1 DFQATT and CDR2 SNEGSKA (reference sequence). CDR3: CSARSGVAWYNEQFF. The CDR3 nucleotides are TGCAGTGCTAGGAGTGGGGTAGCGTGGTACAATGAGCAGTTCTTC.

This clonotype has at least ten counts. The J gene is TRBJ2-7, the V gene TRBV4-1, with D possibly TRBD2 on 7 matching bases. Germline V gives CDR1 MGHRA, CDR2 YSYEKL. Trimming cost V 4 bases and J 5 bases, with 18 bases left between them. CDR3 length equals 15 residues. For the CDR3, the DNA is TGCGCCAGCAGCCTCGTGGGGGCGGGAGAGGACGAGCAGTACTTC. Translated: CASSLVGAGEDEQYF.

This chain links TRBV5-1 with TRBJ1-2; D is possibly TRBD1 (5 bases). The CDR3 runs 14 residues. In germline, CDR1 is SGHRS, CDR2 YFSETQ. The germline V and J ends were trimmed by 4 bases and 11 bases, with 21 bases remaining between them. CDR3 sequence: CASSPGVGGSSYTF. As DNA, the CDR3 is TGCGCCAGCAGCCCGGGGGTCGGGGGTTCTAGTTACACCTTC.

As to this clonotype: A much larger clone differs by one base, so this may be a read error. No conserved phenylalanine or tryptophan ends this CDR3, so it is likely a read error. This rearrangement joins TRBV2 to TRBJ1-6; a possible D gene is TRBD1 (6 bases). The CDR3 runs to 15 residues. Trimming removed 4 bases at V and 10 bases at J, with 17 bases between. Germline assignment: CDR1 SNHLY and CDR2 FYNNEI. The CDR3: CASSAQGEGGSPLHS. As DNA, the CDR3 is TGTGCCAGCAGTGCCCAGGGAGAGGGGGGATCACCCCTCCACTCT.

This clonotype was observed many times. This chain joins TRBV5-1 and TRBJ2-7; 11 positions agree with TRBD1. The V gene's germline CDR1 is SGHRS and CDR2 YFSETQ. This CDR3 spans 13 amino acids. V trimming: 5 bases; J trimming: 4 bases; junction bases outside the gene matches: 2. The CDR3 is CASRDRGRYEQYF. CDR3 in DNA: TGCGCCAGCAGGGACAGGGGGCGATACGAGCAGTACTTC.

The chain employs TRBV29-1 and TRBJ1-5; 7 bases are shared with TRBD1. The junction had 3 bases not matched to a gene; V was cut back by 7 bases and J by 0 bases. This CDR3 contains 13 residues. Germline loops: CDR1 SQVTM, CDR2 ANQGSEA. The CDR3 DNA sequence: TGCAGCGCCGGACAGGCTAGCAATCAGCCCCAGCATTTT. Translating it yields CSAGQASNQPQHF. Together with reference TRBV29-1 and TRBJ1-5, the CDR3 gives the full variable domain: SAVISQKPSRDICQRGTSLTIQCQVDSQVTMMFWYRQQPGQSLTLIATANQGSEATYESGFVIDKFPISRPNLTFSTLTVSNMSPEDSSIYLCSAGQASNQPQHFGDGTRLSIL.

The CDR3 loop reads CASSIGGSRAEAFF. The CDR3 region has the DNA TGTGCCAGTAGTATTGGAGGCTCGCGTGCTGAAGCTTTCTTT. This chain uses TRBV19 with TRBJ1-1; D is uncertain. V lost 3 bases and J 6 bases, leaving 14 bases between the germline ends. The germline V gene encodes CDR1 LNHDA and CDR2 SQIVND (reference sequence). The CDR3 totals 14 residues.

This clonotype was recorded at least ten times. The chain carries TRBV30 and TRBJ2-2; D may be TRBD2 (6 bases). Trimming pared 3 bases from V and 6 bases from J, leaving 17 bases between. This CDR3 contains 15 residues. The germline gives CDR1 GTSNPN, CDR2 SVGIG (reference sequence). The CDR3 DNA is TGTGCCTGGAGGGGGGGTGCGGGGCGCGCCGGGGAGCTGTTTTTT. Its protein is CAWRGGAGRAGELFF.

This clonotype was observed many times. This chain connects TRBV12-3 or TRBV12-4 to TRBJ1-1, with D unclear. The V end lost 0 bases, the J end lost 5 bases, and 13 bases lay between the germline ends. The CDR3 extends over 15 amino acids. The CDR3 sequence: CASSLAVISGTEAFF. CDR3 in DNA: TGTGCCAGCAGTTTAGCTGTCATCTCGGGGACTGAAGCTTTCTTT.

This clonotype was detected ten times or more. The V gene is TRBV19, the J gene TRBJ2-7, with D hard to call. There are 14 residues in the CDR3. Trimming removed 4 bases at V and 0 bases at J, with 10 bases between. Germline V gene sequence: CDR1 LNHDA, CDR2 SQIVND (reference sequence). The DNA for the CDR3 is TGTGCCAGTAGTAGTGACTGGAGCTCCTACGAGCAGTACTTC. Translation: CASSSDWSSYEQYF.

V gene TRBV19 combines with J gene TRBJ2-7; D ambiguous. The CDR3 has 11 amino acids. The V end was cut by 8 bases, the J end by 0 bases, with 5 bases between. Germline CDR1 and CDR2: LNHDA and SQIVND (reference sequence). The CDR3 loop reads CASADSYEQYF. The CDR3 DNA reads TGTGCCAGTGCGGACTCCTACGAGCAGTACTTC. The variable domain in full, with the rest retrieved from reference TRBV19 and TRBJ2-7, is DGGITQSPKYLFRKEGQNVTLSCEQNLNHDAMYWYRQDPGQGLRLIYYSQIVNDFQKGDIAEGYSVSREKKESFPLTVTSAQKNPTAFYLCASADSYEQYFGPGTRLTVT.

This clonotype was detected many times. The genes are TRBV11-1 and TRBJ2-3; TRBD2 aligns across 7 bases. Germline values: CDR1 SGHAT, CDR2 FQDESV (reference sequence). CDR3 length: 17 amino acids. V dropped 11 bases and J dropped 3; count of bases not matched to a gene: 20. The CDR3: CAAPEGGSGWRTDTQYF. CDR3 in DNA: TGTGCCGCCCCTGAGGGAGGGAGTGGCTGGAGGACAGATACGCAGTATTTT. The full variable domain, with the rest looked up from reference TRBV11-1 and TRBJ2-3, is EAEVAQSPRYKITEKSQAVAFWCDPISGHATLYWYRQILGQGPELLVQFQDESVVDDSQLPKDRFSAERLKGVDSTLKIQPAELGDSAMYLCAAPEGGSGWRTDTQYFGPGTRLTVL.

This clonotype was seen at least ten times. The chain uses TRBV6-5 and TRBJ2-7; 7 nucleotides line up with TRBD2. The CDR3 runs to 14 residues. The junction had 2 bases not matched to a gene; V was cut back by 2 bases and J by 1 base. Germline V gene data show CDR1 as MNHEY and CDR2 as SVGAGI. The CDR3 bases are TGTGCCAGCAGTTACGAAGCGGGATCCTACGAGCAGTACTTC. This encodes CASSYEAGSYEQYF.

This clonotype occurred many times. The chain recombines TRBV5-1 with TRBJ2-7; D is undetermined. The CDR3 loop spans 14 amino acids. Trimming left V 0 bases short and J 4 bases short, with 11 bases between. CDR1 and CDR2 from the germline V gene are SGHRS and YFSETQ. CDR3 sequence (DNA): TGCGCCAGCAGCTTGGCCGACCGGACGTACGAGCAGTACTTC. Translation gives CASSLADRTYEQYF.

This clonotype was observed at least ten times. The chain couples TRBV28 to TRBJ2-7; D ambiguous. Per germline, CDR1 MDHEN and CDR2 SYDVKM. There are 13 residues in the CDR3. Trimming removed 2 bases at V and 3 bases at J, with 8 bases between. The CDR3 loop is CASSLLWGYEQYF. The CDR3 DNA is TGTGCCAGCAGTTTACTCTGGGGCTACGAGCAGTACTTC.

Ten or more counts support this clonotype. The chain has TRBV20-1 and TRBJ2-7; no firm D call. This CDR3 is 16 amino acids long. Trimming left V 0 bases short and J 3 bases short, with 18 bases between. Germline assignment: CDR1 DFQATT and CDR2 SNEGSKA (reference sequence). The CDR3 sequence: CSARDLENGRYYEQYF. In DNA, the CDR3 is TGCAGTGCTAGAGATCTTGAAAATGGCAGATACTACGAGCAGTACTTC.

As to this clonotype: A much more abundant neighbour one base away suggests this may be a read error. The chain combines TRBV5-4 with TRBJ1-1; no definite D call. The CDR3 contains 14 residues. Germline-derived CDR1 and CDR2 are SGHNT and YYREEE (reference sequence). The DNA of the CDR3 is TGTGCCAGCAGCTTTCCCGGGCTAAACACTGAAGCTTCCTTT. Protein product: CASSFPGLNTEASF.